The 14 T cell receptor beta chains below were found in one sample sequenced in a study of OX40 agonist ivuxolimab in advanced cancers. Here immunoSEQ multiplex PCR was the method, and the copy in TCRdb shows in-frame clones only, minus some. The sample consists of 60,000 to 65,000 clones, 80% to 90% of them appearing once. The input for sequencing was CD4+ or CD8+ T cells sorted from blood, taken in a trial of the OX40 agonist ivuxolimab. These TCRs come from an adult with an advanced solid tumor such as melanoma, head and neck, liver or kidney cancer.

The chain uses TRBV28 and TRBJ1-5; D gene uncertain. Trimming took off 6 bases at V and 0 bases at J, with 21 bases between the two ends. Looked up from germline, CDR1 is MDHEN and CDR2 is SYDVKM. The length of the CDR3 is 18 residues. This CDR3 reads CASSHSKGLRYSNQPQHF. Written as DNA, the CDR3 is TGTGCCAGCAGCCACTCGAAGGGCCTCAGGTATAGCAATCAGCCCCAGCATTTT. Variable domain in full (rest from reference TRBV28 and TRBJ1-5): DVKVTQSSRYLVKRTGEKVFLECVQDMDHENMFWYRQDPGLGLRLIYFSYDVKMKEKGDIPEGYSVSREKKERFSLILESASTNQTSMYLCASSHSKGLRYSNQPQHFGDGTRLSIL.

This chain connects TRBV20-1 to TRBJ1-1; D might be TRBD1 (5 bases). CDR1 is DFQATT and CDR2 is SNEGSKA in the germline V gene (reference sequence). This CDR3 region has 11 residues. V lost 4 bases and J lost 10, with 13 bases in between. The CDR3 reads CSAKGREVAFF. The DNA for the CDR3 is TGCAGTGCTAAGGGCAGGGAGGTAGCTTTCTTT.

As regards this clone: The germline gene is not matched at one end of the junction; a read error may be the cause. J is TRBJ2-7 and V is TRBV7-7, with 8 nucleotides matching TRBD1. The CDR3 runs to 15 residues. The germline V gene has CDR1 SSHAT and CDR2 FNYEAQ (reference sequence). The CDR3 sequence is CASSLRTGSSYEQYF. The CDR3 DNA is TGTGCTAGCAGCTTAAGGACAGGGAGCTCCTACGAGCAGTACTTC.

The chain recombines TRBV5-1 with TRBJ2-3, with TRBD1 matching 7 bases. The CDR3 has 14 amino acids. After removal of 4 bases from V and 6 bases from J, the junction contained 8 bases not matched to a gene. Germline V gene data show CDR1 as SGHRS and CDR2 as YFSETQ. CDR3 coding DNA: TGCGCCAGCAGCCCAGGACAGGACCTGGATACGCAGTATTTT. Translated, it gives CASSPGQDLDTQYF.

Here the CDR3 reads CASSPDNSNQPQHF. The DNA for the CDR3 is TGTGCCAGCAGTCCAGACAACAGCAATCAGCCCCAGCATTTT. The V gene is TRBV27, the J gene TRBJ1-5; D gene ambiguous. The germline gives CDR1 MNHEY, CDR2 SMNVEV (reference sequence). The V and J ends lost 5 bases and 1 base respectively, with 9 bases between them. The CDR3 consists of 14 residues.

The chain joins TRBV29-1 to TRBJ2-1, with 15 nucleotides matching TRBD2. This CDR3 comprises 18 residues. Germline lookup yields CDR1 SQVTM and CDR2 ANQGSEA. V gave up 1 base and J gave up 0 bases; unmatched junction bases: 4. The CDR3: CSVEGTSGGESSYNEQFF. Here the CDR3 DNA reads TGCAGCGTTGAAGGGACTAGCGGGGGGGAGAGCTCCTACAATGAGCAGTTCTTC.

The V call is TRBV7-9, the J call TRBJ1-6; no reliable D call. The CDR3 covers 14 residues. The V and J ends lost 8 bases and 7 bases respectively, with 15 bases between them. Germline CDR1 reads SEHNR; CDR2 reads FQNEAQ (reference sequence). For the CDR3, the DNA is TGTGCCAGCGGACCTCAAAGTCCCAATTCACCCCTCCACTTT. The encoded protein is CASGPQSPNSPLHF.

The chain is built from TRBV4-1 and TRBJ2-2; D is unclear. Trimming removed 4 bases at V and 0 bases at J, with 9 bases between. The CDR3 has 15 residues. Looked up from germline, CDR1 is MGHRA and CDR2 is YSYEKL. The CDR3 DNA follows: TGCGCCAGCAGCCCAGTAGCATCGAACACCGGGGAGCTGTTTTTT. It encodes CASSPVASNTGELFF.

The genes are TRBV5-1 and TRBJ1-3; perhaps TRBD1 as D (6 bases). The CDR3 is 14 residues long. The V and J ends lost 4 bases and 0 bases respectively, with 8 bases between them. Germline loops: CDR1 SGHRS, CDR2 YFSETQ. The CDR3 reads CASSPDSSGNTIYF. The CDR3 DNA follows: TGCGCCAGCAGCCCGGACAGCTCTGGAAACACCATATATTTT.

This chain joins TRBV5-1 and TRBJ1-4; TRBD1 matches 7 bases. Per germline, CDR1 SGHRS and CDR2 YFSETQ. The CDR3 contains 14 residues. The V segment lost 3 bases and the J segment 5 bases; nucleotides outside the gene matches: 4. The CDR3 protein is CASSYTGVNEKLFF. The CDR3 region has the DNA TGCGCCAGCAGCTATACAGGGGTGAATGAAAAACTGTTTTTT.

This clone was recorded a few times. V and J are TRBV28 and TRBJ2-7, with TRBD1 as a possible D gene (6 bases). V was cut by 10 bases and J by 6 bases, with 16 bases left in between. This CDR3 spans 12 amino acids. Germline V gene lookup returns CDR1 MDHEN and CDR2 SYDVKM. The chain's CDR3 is CATSTGRLEQYF. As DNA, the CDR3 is TGTGCCACATCGACAGGCCGCCTCGAGCAGTACTTC.

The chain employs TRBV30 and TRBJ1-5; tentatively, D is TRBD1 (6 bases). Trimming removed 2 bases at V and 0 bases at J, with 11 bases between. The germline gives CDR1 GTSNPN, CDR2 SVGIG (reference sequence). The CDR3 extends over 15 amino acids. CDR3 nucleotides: TGTGCCTGGAGTCCACAGGGAAATAGCAATCAGCCCCAGCATTTT. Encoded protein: CAWSPQGNSNQPQHF.

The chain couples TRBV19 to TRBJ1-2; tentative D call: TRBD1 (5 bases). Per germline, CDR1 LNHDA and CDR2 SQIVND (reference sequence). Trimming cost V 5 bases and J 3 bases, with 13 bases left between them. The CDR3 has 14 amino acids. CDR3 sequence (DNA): TGTGCCAGTAGTCTACAGGACAACTACTATGGCTACACCTTC. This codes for CASSLQDNYYGYTF.

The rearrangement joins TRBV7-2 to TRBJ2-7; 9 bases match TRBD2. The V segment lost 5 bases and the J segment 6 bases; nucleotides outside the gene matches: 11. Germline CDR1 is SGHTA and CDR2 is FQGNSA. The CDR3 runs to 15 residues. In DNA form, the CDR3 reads TGTGCCAGCAGCCCCCTCGGTAGCGGGGGAGGCGAGCAGTACTTC. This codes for CASSPLGSGGGEQYF.